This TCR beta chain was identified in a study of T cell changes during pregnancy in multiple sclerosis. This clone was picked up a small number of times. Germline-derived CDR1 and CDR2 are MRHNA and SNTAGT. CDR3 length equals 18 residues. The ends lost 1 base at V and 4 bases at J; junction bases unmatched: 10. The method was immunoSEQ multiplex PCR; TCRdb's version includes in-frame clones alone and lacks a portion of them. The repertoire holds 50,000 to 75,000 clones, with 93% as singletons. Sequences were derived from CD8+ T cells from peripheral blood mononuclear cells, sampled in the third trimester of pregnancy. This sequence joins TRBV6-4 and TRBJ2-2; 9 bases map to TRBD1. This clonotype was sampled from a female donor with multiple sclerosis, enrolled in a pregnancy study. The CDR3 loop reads CASSDWTRDREVTGELFF. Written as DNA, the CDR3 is TGTGCCAGCAGTGACTGGACGAGGGACAGGGAAGTCACCGGGGAGCTGTTTTTT.